The sequence of this T cell receptor (beta chain) was determined in a study of T-cell memory formation after mild COVID-19. Overall study results and limits: Contracting clones from day 15 to 85 had balanced CD4/CD8; later expanders favoured CD4+.

The CDR3 consists of 14 residues. V was clipped by 6 bases and J by 1 base, with 11 bases between them. Germline CDR1 is MDHEN and CDR2 is SYDVKM. TCRdb redid the calling of the 5' RACE reads with MiXCR, one entry per CDR3 protein. The data hold around 300,000 distinct CDR3 sequences, with approximately 19% observed a single time. Of note for this clonotype: What it recognizes is unknown.

The material sequenced was PBMCs or a T cell subset sorted from them (not recorded which). The chain employs TRBV28 and TRBJ2-3; D not resolved. This clonotype was sampled from a man aged 18 to 29 who had mild COVID-19 (a few samples of this study predate the infection). Cell type and time point are not known. CDR3 sequence (DNA): TGTGCCAGCAGCCGCCGGAGTGGCACAGATACGCAGTATTTT. It codes for CASSRRSGTDTQYF.